Below, one TCR beta chain is given with its context. Its antigen remains unidentified. This specimen belongs to a study of cytomegalovirus exposure and HLA in healthy donors. Findings and caveats of the study: Altogether, 170 or so TCR beta chains were recorded as cytomegalovirus-associated.

This table comes from immunoSEQ multiplex PCR, and its TCRdb copy is limited to in-frame clones, with some not included. This table holds around 190,000 clones, 85% found once. This TCR was sampled from a man aged 18 to 35 in good health and CMV-seropositive. Material: PBMCs.

In DNA form, the CDR3 reads TGTGCCAGCAGCTTAGATCTTAGCTATGGCTACACCTTC. Its protein product is CASSLDLSYGYTF. The V and J genes are TRBV7-8 and TRBJ1-2, with no clear D. V lost 1 base and J 4 bases, leaving 7 bases between the germline ends. The CDR3 sequence is 13 residues long. Germline loops: CDR1 SGHVS, CDR2 FQNEAQ.